The clone carrying this T cell receptor (beta chain) has more than one count but fewer than ten. Unique molecular identifiers featured in how the TCRbeta library was prepared. TCRdb re-derived calls from the PCR reads in MiXCR, one entry per CDR3 protein. This sample yields about 340,000 distinct CDR3 sequences, of which 10% are seen a single time; around 2.3% belongs to the top ten. Germline V gene sequence: CDR1 KGHDR, CDR2 SFDVKD. The germline V and J ends were trimmed by 7 bases and 11 bases, with 11 bases remaining between them. CDR3 length: 11 amino acids. The source of the sample is a study of T-cell reconstitution after alpha-beta-depleted transplantation in children.

The chain links TRBV24-1 to TRBJ2-1; TRBD2 is a possible D gene (5 bases). Sequencing was performed on PBMCs from the stem cell graft donor, taken from the stem cell graft. This clonotype was obtained from a human donor who donated a stem cell graft to a child with acute lymphoblastic leukemia. The CDR3 DNA sequence: TGTGCCACCAGCCGGGGAGATCAGCAGTTCTTC. Protein: CATSRGDQQFF.